This TCR beta chain was sequenced in a study of tumor-infiltrating lymphocytes in primary liver carcinoma. At the level of the study: Resection treated the patients' primary liver carcinoma. Study-level findings and limits: Against blood, tumors held a significantly higher top-250-clone fraction (p = 0.039). Samples were bulk unsorted, so CD4+ and CD8+ repertoires were not compared.

This clonotype showed up just a few times. Its specificity is not known. The researchers obtained blood RNA from unsorted whole blood and also extracted germline DNA. Before any surgery took place, approximately 3.7 milliliters of peripheral blood were collected. The CDR3 is 14 residues long. Per germline, CDR1 LNHDA and CDR2 SQIVND (reference sequence). V lost 6 bases to trimming and J lost 3 bases; unmatched junction nucleotides: 5. Constant-region priming of 500 to 550 ng total RNA yielded TCR beta cDNA. Three nested multiplex PCR rounds of slightly modified ARM-PCR generated TCR beta libraries. Use of TRBV1-TRBV30 forward primers with a C-beta reverse primer characterized the first two PCR rounds, which lasted around 11 cycles each. TCRdb ran MiXCR on the multiplex PCR reads and lists one entry per CDR3 protein. The repertoire has fewer than 350,000 distinct CDR3 sequences, 65% of them found once; the top ten carry about 6.5%.

The chain combines TRBV19 with TRBJ2-1; 7 nucleotides align to TRBD1. The sample consisted of peripheral blood. The sequence was collected from a man in his forties with primary liver carcinoma and hepatitis B virus infection. The CDR3 DNA is TGTGCCAGTAGCCCCCCAGGGGGCTACAATGAGCAGTTCTTC. Residues: CASSPPGGYNEQFF.